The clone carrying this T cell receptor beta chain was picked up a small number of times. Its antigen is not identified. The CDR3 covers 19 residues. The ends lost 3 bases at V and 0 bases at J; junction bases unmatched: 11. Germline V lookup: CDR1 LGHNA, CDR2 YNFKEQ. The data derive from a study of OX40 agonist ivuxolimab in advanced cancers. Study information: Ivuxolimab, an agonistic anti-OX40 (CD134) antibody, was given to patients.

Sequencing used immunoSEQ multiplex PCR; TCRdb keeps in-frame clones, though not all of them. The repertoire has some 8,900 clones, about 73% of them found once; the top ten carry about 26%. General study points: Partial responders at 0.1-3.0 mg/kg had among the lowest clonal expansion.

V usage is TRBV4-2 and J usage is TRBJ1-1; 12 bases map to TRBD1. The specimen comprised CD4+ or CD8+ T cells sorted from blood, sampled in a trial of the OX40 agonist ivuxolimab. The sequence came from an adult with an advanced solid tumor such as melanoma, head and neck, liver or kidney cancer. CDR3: CASSQHRGTGGNMNTEAFF. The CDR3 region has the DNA TGTGCCAGCAGCCAGCACCGCGGGACAGGGGGCAACATGAACACTGAAGCTTTCTTT.